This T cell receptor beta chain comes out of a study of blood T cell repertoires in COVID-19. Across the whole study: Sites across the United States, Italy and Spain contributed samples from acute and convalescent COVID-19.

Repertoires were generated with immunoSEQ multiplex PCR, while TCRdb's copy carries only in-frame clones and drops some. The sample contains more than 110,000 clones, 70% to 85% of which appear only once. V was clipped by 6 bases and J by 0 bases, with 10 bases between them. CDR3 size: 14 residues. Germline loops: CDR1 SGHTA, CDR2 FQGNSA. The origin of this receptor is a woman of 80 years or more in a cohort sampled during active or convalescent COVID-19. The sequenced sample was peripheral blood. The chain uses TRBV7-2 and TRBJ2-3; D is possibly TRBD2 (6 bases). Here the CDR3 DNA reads TGTGCCAGCAGATGGACTACTAGCACAGATACGCAGTATTTT. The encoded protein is CASRWTTSTDTQYF.